This is a list of T cell receptor beta chains from one sample in a study of identifying expanded T cells in peripheral blood. Profiled with immunoSEQ multiplex PCR; TCRdb holds only in-frame clones, not every one. The sample carries approximately 110,000 clones, around 89% recorded once. The sequenced sample was blood. These receptors all come from a person aged 18-70 years in good health. Both conserved end residues are part of each CDR3. The D gene is left open where the match is weak. The size entry is marked missing in some rows and otherwise reads once, few, many or a size class.

- | - | TRBJ1-2 | TRBV6-6 | TGTGCCAGCAGTTACGGGGCGAACAGAAACCCCTATGGCTACACCTTC | CASSYGANRNPYGYTF
TRBD2 | - | TRBJ2-3 | TRBV5-1 | TGCGCCAGCAGATTCCTAGCGGGGAGCACAGATACGCAGTATTTT | CASRFLAGSTDTQYF
- | - | TRBJ2-1 | TRBV10-3 | TGTGCCATCCAAGACTCCGTAGGGTCCTACAATGAGCAGTTCTTC | CAIQDSVGSYNEQFF
- | - | TRBJ1-3 | TRBV6-5 | TGTGCCAGCAGTCTAAACGGGATCGGAAACACCATATATTTT | CASSLNGIGNTIYF
- | - | TRBJ1-6 | TRBV19 | TGTGCCAGTAGTATTGGGTTTTCACCCCTCCACTTT | CASSIGFSPLHF
- | - | TRBJ2-5 | TRBV5-4 | TGTGCCAGCAGCTTGGAAGGGGTCCTGGGGACCCAGTACTTC | CASSLEGVLGTQYF
- | - | TRBJ1-1 | TRBV5-4 | TGTGCCAGCAGCTTGGGGGGGGGAAGAAACACTGAAGCTTTCTTT | CASSLGGGRNTEAFF
- | once | TRBJ1-3 | TRBV2 | TGTGCCAGCATACAGACAACGGACGAATCCCTTTCTGGAAACACCATATATTTT | CASIQTTDESLSGNTIYF
- | once | TRBJ2-7 | TRBV11-2 | TGTGCCAGCAGCTTAGTAGCGGTCCCGCTGGGGTCCTACGAGCAGTACTTC | CASSLVAVPLGSYEQYF
- | - | TRBJ2-1 | TRBV9 | TGTGCCAGCAGCGTATACGGGGCCGGCGCTGAGCAGTTCTTC | CASSVYGAGAEQFF
- | - | TRBJ1-2 | TRBV5-8 | TGTGCCAGCAGCTTGCGGGGGACCTATGGCTACACCTTC | CASSLRGTYGYTF
- | - | TRBJ1-2 | TRBV19 | TGTGCCAGTCGATTGGACGGTCTCTATGGCTACACCTTC | CASRLDGLYGYTF
- | - | TRBJ1-2 | TRBV29-1 | TGCAGCGGATCCGAGGGGCCGGAGGGGGGCTACACCTTC | CSGSEGPEGGYTF
TRBD1 | - | TRBJ1-4 | TRBV7-9 | TGTGCCAGCAGCTTACCAGATCCGGGACAGGCAATTGAAAAACTGTTTTTT | CASSLPDPGQAIEKLFF
- | - | TRBJ1-1 | TRBV4-2 | TGTGCCAGCAGCCTTAATCGAGGCCTTAACACTGAAGCTTTCTTT | CASSLNRGLNTEAFF
- | - | TRBJ1-1 | TRBV6-5 | TGTGCCAGCAGCGACGTTGCGAACACTGAAGCTTTCTTT | CASSDVANTEAFF
TRBD1 | - | TRBJ1-2 | TRBV9 | TGTGCCAGCAGAGACAGGGTCTATGGCTACACCTTC | CASRDRVYGYTF
- | - | TRBJ2-5 | TRBV15 | TGTGCCACCAGCAGAGATGGGGTTTACCGGGAGACCCAGTACTTC | CATSRDGVYRETQYF
- | - | TRBJ1-1 | TRBV6-5 | TGTGCCAGCAGTTACAGGGCCGGGAACACTGAAGCTTTCTTT | CASSYRAGNTEAFF
TRBD2 | - | TRBJ2-5 | TRBV6-5 | TGTGCCAGCAGTTATTTGCGGGGGACTCGGGGAGAGACCCAGTACTTC | CASSYLRGTRGETQYF
- | - | TRBJ2-3 | TRBV29-1 | TGCAGCACTTGGGGGAATCGGCGAGGAGATACGCAGTATTTT | CSTWGNRRGDTQYF
- | - | TRBJ1-2 | TRBV4-3 | TGCGCCAGCAGCCACACTACAGATTATGGCTACACCTTC | CASSHTTDYGYTF
- | - | TRBJ1-1 | TRBV10-1 | TGCGCCAGCAGTGAGTGGGGTACGGCGAACACTGAAGCTTTCTTT | CASSEWGTANTEAFF
TRBD2 | - | TRBJ2-3 | TRBV5-8 | TGTGCCAGCAGCTTCACAGCGGGGGGGCGTTTCACAGATACGCAGTATTTT | CASSFTAGGRFTDTQYF
- | - | TRBJ2-5 | TRBV27 | TGTGCCAGCAGTTCCGGGACAAAAAACGGAGAGACCCAGTACTTC | CASSSGTKNGETQYF
- | - | TRBJ2-1 | TRBV30 | TGTGCCTGGAGTTTTGGGGTCCTTCGCGACAATGAGCAGTTCTTC | CAWSFGVLRDNEQFF
- | - | TRBJ1-2 | TRBV6-6 | TGTGCCAGCAGTCTGGGACCTCCACCGGGTGGCTACACCTTC | CASSLGPPPGGYTF
TRBD2 | - | TRBJ2-1 | TRBV6-1 | TGTGCCAGCAGTGAAGTTGGGACTAGCTCCTACAATGAGCAGTTCTTC | CASSEVGTSSYNEQFF
- | once | TRBJ2-3 | TRBV9 | TGTGCCAGCAGCGTTCGGACCCAGAACACAGATACGCAGTATTTT | CASSVRTQNTDTQYF
- | - | TRBJ2-7 | TRBV6-1 | TGTGCCAGCAGTGAAATGATACCCTACGAGCAGTACTTC | CASSEMIPYEQYF
- | - | TRBJ2-5 | TRBV6-5 | TGTGCCAGCAGACACGGACGGAGCGGAGAGACCCAGTACTTC | CASRHGRSGETQYF
- | - | TRBJ1-5 | TRBV19 | TGTGCCAGCCTCCGGACAGCCAAGTATAGCAATCAGCCCCAGCATTTT | CASLRTAKYSNQPQHF
- | - | TRBJ2-7 | TRBV27 | TGTGCCAGCAGTTTATACCCAGGGCCGACCTACGAGCAGTACTTC | CASSLYPGPTYEQYF
- | once | TRBJ1-4 | TRBV10-3 | TGTGCCATCAGTGAGTTCAGGGGCCGTAATGAAAAACTGTTTTTT | CAISEFRGRNEKLFF
- | few | TRBJ1-6 | TRBV7-9 | TGTGCCAGCAGCTTAGGATACGGAGATTCACCCCTCCACTTT | CASSLGYGDSPLHF
- | - | TRBJ1-1 | TRBV27 | TGTGCCAGCAGTGCACAGGGATCTGAAGCTTTCTTT | CASSAQGSEAFF
TRBD1 | - | TRBJ2-7 | TRBV6-5 | TGTGCCAGCAGAAGAGACAGGGGGCACTACGAGCAGTACTTC | CASRRDRGHYEQYF
- | few | TRBJ2-1 | TRBV7-9 | TGTGCCAGCAGCCTCCTAGATGAGCAGTTCTTC | CASSLLDEQFF
- | - | TRBJ1-5 | TRBV6-5 | TGTGCCAGCAGTTACTTGAATCAGCCCCAGCATTTT | CASSYLNQPQHF
TRBD2 | - | TRBJ2-3 | TRBV4-3 | TGCGCCAGCAGCCAAGATCACCGCGGGGGGGCGGCAGATACGCAGTATTTT | CASSQDHRGGAADTQYF
- | - | TRBJ1-1 | TRBV4-1 | TGCGCCAGCAGCCAAGATCCGGCGGGTGTCACTGAAGCTTTCTTT | CASSQDPAGVTEAFF
- | few | TRBJ2-2 | TRBV18 | TGTGCCAGCGAGCAGGTCACCGGGGAGCTGTTTTTT | CASEQVTGELFF
TRBD2 | - | TRBJ2-3 | TRBV29-1 | TGCAGCGTTGAGGGACTAGCGGGGGCCCTCACAGATACGCAGTATTTT | CSVEGLAGALTDTQYF
- | few | TRBJ1-1 | TRBV6-5 | TGTGCCAGCAATTTACTCGGGGGGACCACTGAAGCTTTCTTT | CASNLLGGTTEAFF
- | - | TRBJ1-5 | TRBV6-6 | TGTGCCAGCAGTACAGGACTAGGACAGCCCCAGCATTTT | CASSTGLGQPQHF
- | - | TRBJ1-4 | TRBV4-1 | TGCGCCAGCAGCCATTATTGGGCCCCCAATGAAAAACTGTTTTTT | CASSHYWAPNEKLFF
- | - | TRBJ1-4 | TRBV7-9 | TGTGCCAGCAGCCTTACTCCAAACTCGCGCCTTAATGAAAAACTGTTTTTT | CASSLTPNSRLNEKLFF
- | - | TRBJ2-7 | TRBV12-5 | TGTGCTAGGCCCCACGAGCAGTACTTC | CARPHEQYF
TRBD2 | - | TRBJ2-7 | TRBV28 | TGTGCCAGCAGTCGTAGGGGACTAGCAACCTACGAGCAGTACTTC | CASSRRGLATYEQYF
- | - | TRBJ2-2 | TRBV6-1 | TGTGCCAGCAGAACCTTGTGGGGGGAGCTGTTTTTT | CASRTLWGELFF
- | - | TRBJ1-2 | TRBV18 | TGTGCCAGCTCACCCGCGATCAAAGTGGGGGTATATGGCTACACCTTC | CASSPAIKVGVYGYTF
TRBD2 | - | TRBJ2-3 | TRBV4-3 | TGCGCCAGCAGCCAATCTAGCGGACGAGATACGCAGTATTTT | CASSQSSGRDTQYF
- | - | TRBJ1-1 | TRBV5-1 | TGCGCCAGCAGCTTGAGAGGACATTGGAACACTGAAGCTTTCTTT | CASSLRGHWNTEAFF
- | - | TRBJ1-1 | TRBV5-1 | TGCGCCAGCAGCTTGGAGGTACTAAGAGTGAACACTGAAGCTTTCTTT | CASSLEVLRVNTEAFF
TRBD2 | - | TRBJ2-1 | TRBV12-5 | TGTGCTAGTGGGCCGGGACTAGCGGCTCATGAGCAGTTCTTC | CASGPGLAAHEQFF
- | - | TRBJ1-2 | TRBV29-1 | TGCAGCGTTGAAGTTCTCGGTTCCTATGGCTACACCTTC | CSVEVLGSYGYTF